This T cell receptor (beta chain) comes out of a study of T cell repertoires in cytomegalovirus infection. The table lists this clonotype with many counts. TCRdb recomputed calls from the reads with MiXCR, one row per CDR3 protein. The sample has hundreds of thousands of distinct CDR3 sequences, 20% to 25% seen once. The V end was cut by 2 bases, the J end by 4 bases, with 7 bases between. The CDR3 length is 13 residues. Germline CDR1 reads MDHEN; CDR2 reads SYDVKM. The sequence was obtained from a human donor in good health (CMV status not recorded). Some clones in this sample may be carry-over from other donors' samples. The genes are TRBV28 and TRBJ2-3, with D unclear. Sequencing was carried out using CD8+ T cells from PBMCs. CDR3 residues: CASSLPVADTQYF. The CDR3 nucleotides read TGTGCCAGCAGTTTACCAGTGGCAGATACGCAGTATTTT.